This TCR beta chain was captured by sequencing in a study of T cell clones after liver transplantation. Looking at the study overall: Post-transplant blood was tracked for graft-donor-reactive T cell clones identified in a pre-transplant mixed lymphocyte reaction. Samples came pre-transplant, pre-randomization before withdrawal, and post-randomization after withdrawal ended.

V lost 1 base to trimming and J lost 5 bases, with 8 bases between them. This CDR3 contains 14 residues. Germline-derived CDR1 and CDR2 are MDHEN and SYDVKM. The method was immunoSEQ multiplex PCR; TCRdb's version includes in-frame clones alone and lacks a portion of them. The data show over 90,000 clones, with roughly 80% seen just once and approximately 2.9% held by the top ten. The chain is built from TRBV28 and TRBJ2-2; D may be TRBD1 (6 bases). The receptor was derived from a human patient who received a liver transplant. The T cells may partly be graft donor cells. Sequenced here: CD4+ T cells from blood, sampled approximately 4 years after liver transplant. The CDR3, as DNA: TGTGCCAGCAGTTTATTAGGGGGAACCGGGGAGCTGTTTTTT. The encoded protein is CASSLLGGTGELFF.